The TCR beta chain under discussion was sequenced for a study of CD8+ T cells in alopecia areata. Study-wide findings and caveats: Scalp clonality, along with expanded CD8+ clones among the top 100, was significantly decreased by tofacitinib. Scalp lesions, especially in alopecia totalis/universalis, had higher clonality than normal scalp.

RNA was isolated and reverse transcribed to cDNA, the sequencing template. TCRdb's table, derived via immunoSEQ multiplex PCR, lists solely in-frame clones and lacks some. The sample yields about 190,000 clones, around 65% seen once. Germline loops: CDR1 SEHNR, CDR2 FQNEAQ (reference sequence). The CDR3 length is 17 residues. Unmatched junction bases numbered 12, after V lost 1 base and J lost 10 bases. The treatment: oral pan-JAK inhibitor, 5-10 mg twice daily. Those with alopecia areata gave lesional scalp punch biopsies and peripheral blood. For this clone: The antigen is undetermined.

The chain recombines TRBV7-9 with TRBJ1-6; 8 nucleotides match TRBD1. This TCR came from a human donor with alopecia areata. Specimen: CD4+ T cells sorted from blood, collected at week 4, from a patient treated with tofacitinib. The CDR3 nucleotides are TGTGCCAGCAGCTTAGGGGGTAGTTGGACAGGGTACTCACCCCTCCACTTT. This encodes CASSLGGSWTGYSPLHF.